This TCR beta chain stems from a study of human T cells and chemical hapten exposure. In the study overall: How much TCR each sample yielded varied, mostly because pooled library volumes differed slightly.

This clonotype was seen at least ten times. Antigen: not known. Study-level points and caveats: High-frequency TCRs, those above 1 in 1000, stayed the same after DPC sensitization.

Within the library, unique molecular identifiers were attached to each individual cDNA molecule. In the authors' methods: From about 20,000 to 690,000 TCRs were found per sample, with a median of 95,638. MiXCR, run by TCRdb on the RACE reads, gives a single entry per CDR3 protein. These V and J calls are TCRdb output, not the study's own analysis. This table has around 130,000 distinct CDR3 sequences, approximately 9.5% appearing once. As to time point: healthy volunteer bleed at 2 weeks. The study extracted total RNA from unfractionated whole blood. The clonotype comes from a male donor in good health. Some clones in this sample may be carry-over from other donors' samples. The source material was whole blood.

CDR3: CSAEDRGVHEQYF. In DNA form, the CDR3 reads TGCAGTGCTGAAGACAGGGGGGTCCACGAGCAGTACTTC. This sequence joins TRBV20-1 and TRBJ2-7; 9 bases align to TRBD1. The CDR3 is made up of 13 amino acids. In germline, CDR1 is DFQATT, CDR2 SNEGSKA (reference sequence). Germline trimming cut 5 bases from V and 5 bases from J; bases unmatched to any gene: 7.